This T cell receptor beta chain is drawn from a study of T cells after posttransplantation cyclophosphamide. Findings of the study overall: Donor-recipient repertoire similarity was low at 1-2 months, rising over year one.

Trimming removed 2 bases at V and 2 bases at J, with 22 bases between. From germline, CDR1 is GTSNPN and CDR2 SVGIG (reference sequence). The CDR3 covers 18 residues. A marrow graft followed busulfan-fludarabine conditioning, with cyclophosphamide on days +3 and +4. Regarding this clone: Its target is unknown.

Assay used: immunoSEQ multiplex PCR; TCRdb lists only in-frame clones, some missing. The sample holds about 21,000 clones, about nine tenths seen once. V and J are TRBV30 and TRBJ1-3; weak D call: TRBD1 (5 bases). The sequence was collected from a female patient aged 40-50 years who received an allogeneic stem cell transplant from a related donor, was CMV-positive, and had no GVHD. Some of these T cells may belong to the graft donor. The source material was PBMCs, sampled after allogeneic stem cell transplant with posttransplant cyclophosphamide. As DNA, the CDR3 is TGTGCCTGGAGTAGGTATCGGGCAGGGCTCTCAACTGGAAACACCATATATTTT. This translates into CAWSRYRAGLSTGNTIYF.